These 23 T cell receptor beta chains were sequenced from one sample in a study of blood T cell repertoires in COVID-19 (TCRdb year 2020). The library was built by means of the immunoSEQ multiplex PCR assay. TCRdb took over this immuneACCESS table, retaining in-frame rearrangements with V and J assigned. Such tables are incomplete; in checked studies, under half of the missing clones stem from an unresolved V gene, and the remainder is unexplained. The sample table shows about 220,000 clones, and 80% to 90% are seen once. The top ten hold 3.5% of the sample. The sample taken for sequencing was PBMCs or T cells enriched from blood (not recorded which). Every receptor here comes from a woman aged 18-30 years in a cohort exposed to, infected with or recovered from COVID-19 (not recorded which).

The chain carries TRBV2 and TRBJ2-4; a possible D gene is TRBD2 (5 bases). This CDR3 contains 17 residues. CDR1 is SNHLY and CDR2 is FYNNEI in the germline V gene. V lost 6 bases to trimming and J lost 0 bases, with 18 bases between them. Written as DNA, the CDR3 is TGTGCCAGCAGCCACCAACCCGGTGGACTAGCCAAAAACATTCAGTACTTC. This gives the protein CASSHQPGGLAKNIQYF.

As for this clone: A read error may produce the germline difference seen at one junction end. The chain links TRBV24-1 to TRBJ2-2, with D possibly TRBD2 on 6 matching bases. CDR1 and CDR2 from the germline V gene are KGHDR and SFDVKD. CDR3 size: 13 residues. CDR3 sequence: CVVGGDITGELFF. In nucleotides, the CDR3 is TGCGTCGTAGGAGGGGATATAACCGGGGAGCTGTTTTTT.

This clone came up once. The chain links TRBV6-4 to TRBJ2-1, with 11 bases lining up with TRBD2. The ends lost 2 bases at V and 8 bases at J; junction bases unmatched: 8. This CDR3 is built from 16 residues. Germline V gene data show CDR1 as MRHNA and CDR2 as SNTAGT. CDR3 nucleotides: TGTGCCAGCAGTGACGGGCTAGCGGGGGGTCCTCATGAGCAGTTCTTC. Translated, it gives CASSDGLAGGPHEQFF.

The chain has TRBV19 and TRBJ1-1, with 10 bases aligning to TRBD1. Germline V gene data show CDR1 as LNHDA and CDR2 as SQIVND (reference sequence). The junction had 5 bases not matched to a gene; V was cut back by 4 bases and J by 0 bases. The CDR3 is 16 residues long. The CDR3 protein is CASSSSGTGVNTEAFF. CDR3 nucleotide sequence: TGTGCCAGTAGTAGCTCCGGGACAGGGGTGAACACTGAAGCTTTCTTT.

The rearrangement links TRBV24-1 to TRBJ1-4; tentatively, D is TRBD1 (6 bases). CDR1 and CDR2 (germline): KGHDR, SFDVKD. The CDR3 contains 15 residues. Trimming shortened V by 3 bases and J by 0 bases, and 7 bases separated the two germline ends. The DNA for the CDR3 is TGTGCCACCAGTGATCGGACAGCAACTAATGAAAAACTGTTTTTT. Encoded protein: CATSDRTATNEKLFF.

The V and J genes are TRBV2 and TRBJ2-2; 12 bases map to TRBD2. J was trimmed by 6 bases and V by 5 bases; bases with no gene match: 16. The CDR3 runs 19 residues. Germline V gene lookup returns CDR1 SNHLY and CDR2 FYNNEI. CDR3 region: CASSRRGASSGGAAGELFF. The CDR3 DNA sequence: TGTGCCAGCAGTCGCCGTGGGGCCTCTAGCGGGGGGGCTGCCGGGGAGCTGTTTTTT.

This chain uses TRBV5-1 with TRBJ2-3, with D perhaps matching TRBD2 (6 bases). There are 16 residues in the CDR3. V gave up 4 bases and J gave up 0 bases, with 15 bases separating them. From germline, CDR1 is SGHRS and CDR2 YFSETQ. For the CDR3, the DNA is TGCGCCAGCAGCCCGGGACTTCGAGCTAGCACAGATACGCAGTATTTT. Amino acids: CASSPGLRASTDTQYF.

V usage is TRBV7-3 and J usage is TRBJ2-3; 9 bases are shared with TRBD2. Germline V gene sequence: CDR1 SGHTA, CDR2 FQGTGA. J lost 1 base, V lost 5 bases, and 4 bases had no gene match. The CDR3 has 15 residues. The CDR3 DNA sequence: TGTGCCAGCAGCCTCCGACTAGCGGGCACAGATACGCAGTATTTT. This encodes CASSLRLAGTDTQYF.

This clone was counted a few times. The J gene is TRBJ2-1, the V gene TRBV7-3; 12 positions match TRBD2. After removal of 3 bases from V and 13 bases from J, the junction contained 4 bases not matched to a gene. Germline CDR1 reads SGHTA; CDR2 reads FQGTGA. This CDR3 is built from 13 residues. The CDR3 DNA sequence: TGTGCCAGCAGCTTCAGACTAGCGGGGGCCCAGTTCTTC. It yields the protein CASSFRLAGAQFF.

V and J are TRBV5-1 and TRBJ1-1, with D perhaps TRBD1 (6 bases). The V gene's germline CDR1 is SGHRS and CDR2 YFSETQ. Trimming pared 3 bases from V and 3 bases from J, leaving 18 bases between. The CDR3 is 16 amino acids. Written as DNA, the CDR3 is TGCGCCAGCAGCTCCCCTGGCCGGGGGGCGGACACTGAAGCTTTCTTT. This codes for CASSSPGRGADTEAFF.

This clone was detected only once. This chain connects TRBV6-5 to TRBJ2-1, with 7 bases matching TRBD2. V gave up 6 bases and J gave up 6 bases; unmatched junction bases: 8. The CDR3 is 14 amino acids. CDR1 is MNHEY and CDR2 is SVGAGI in the germline V gene. The CDR3 region has the DNA TGTGCCAGCAGGAGGACTAGTGGCGGCAATGAGCAGTTCTTC. Translating it yields CASRRTSGGNEQFF.

J is TRBJ1-2 and V is TRBV18; TRBD1 might be the D (6 bases). The V gene lost 6 bases and the J gene lost 4 bases, with 15 bases spanning the gap. The CDR3 consists of 14 residues. Germline V gene data show CDR1 as KGHSH and CDR2 as LQKENI. CDR3 coding DNA: TGTGCCAGCTCGCCGGAACAGGGAAGCTATGGCTACACCTTC. The encoded protein is CASSPEQGSYGYTF.

The V call is TRBV11-3, the J call TRBJ2-3, with 11 bases fitting TRBD2. The CDR3 runs 17 residues. V trimming: 1 base; J trimming: 0 bases; junction bases outside the gene matches: 3. Germline V CDR1 and CDR2: SGHNT, YENEEA. The CDR3 nucleotides read TGTGCCAGCAGCTTAGGTAGACTAGCGGGAAGCACAGATACGCAGTATTTT. Its protein is CASSLGRLAGSTDTQYF.

This chain links TRBV7-9 with TRBJ2-7, with D possibly matching TRBD1 (6 bases). CDR3 length: 12 amino acids. V was trimmed by 5 bases and J by 3 bases, leaving 8 bases between them. The germline V gene has CDR1 SEHNR and CDR2 FQNEAQ (reference sequence). This chain's CDR3 is CASSTDSYEQYF. CDR3 DNA sequence: TGTGCCAGCAGCACGGACAGCTACGAGCAGTACTTC.

The V and J genes are TRBV7-9 and TRBJ2-7, with D perhaps TRBD2 (5 bases). The CDR3 extends over 12 amino acids. Germline CDR1 is SEHNR and CDR2 is FQNEAQ (reference sequence). The germline V and J ends were trimmed by 5 bases and 3 bases, with 8 bases remaining between them. The CDR3 nucleotides read TGTGCCAGCAGCCCTCGGGACTACGAGCAGTACTTC. Translating gives CASSPRDYEQYF.

This chain connects TRBV13 to TRBJ2-1, with TRBD1 identical over 8 bases. CDR1 and CDR2 from the germline V gene are PRHDT and FYEKMQ (reference sequence). The CDR3 has 15 residues. The V segment lost 3 bases and the J segment 3 bases; nucleotides outside the gene matches: 4. The CDR3 sequence is CASSLETGVYNEQFF. Here the CDR3 DNA reads TGTGCCAGCAGCTTGGAGACAGGGGTCTACAATGAGCAGTTCTTC.

This chain links TRBV2 with TRBJ1-5, with a tentative D call TRBD1 (5 bases). The CDR3 has 14 residues. Germline CDR1 SNHLY, CDR2 FYNNEI. V lost 6 bases and J 7 bases, leaving 16 bases between the germline ends. In nucleotides, the CDR3 is TGTGCCAGCAGCGAGACAGAACATCAGCAGCCCCAGCATTTT. Its translation: CASSETEHQQPQHF.

This chain joins TRBV5-5 and TRBJ1-2, with 9 bases fitting TRBD1. The germline gives CDR1 SGHKS, CDR2 YYEKEE (reference sequence). V trimming: 4 bases; J trimming: 6 bases; junction bases outside the gene matches: 4. The CDR3 is 13 residues long. The CDR3 DNA reads TGTGCCAGCAGCCTTGGGGACAGGGATGGCTACACCTTC. It codes for CASSLGDRDGYTF.

This rearrangement joins TRBV24-1 to TRBJ2-3, with a weak D call TRBD2 (5 bases). The CDR3 runs 16 residues. Germline V gene data show CDR1 as KGHDR and CDR2 as SFDVKD. Trimming took off 2 bases at V and 4 bases at J, with 15 bases between the two ends. The CDR3 sequence: CATSDWPSWGADTQYF. The CDR3 DNA is TGTGCCACCAGTGATTGGCCCTCTTGGGGAGCAGATACGCAGTATTTT.

The rearrangement joins TRBV5-1 to TRBJ2-2; D is uncertain. The CDR3 is made up of 14 amino acids. CDR1 SGHRS and CDR2 YFSETQ come from the germline V gene. The V gene lost 0 bases and the J gene lost 6 bases, with 9 bases spanning the gap. The CDR3 sequence is CASSLVAAAGELFF. The CDR3 DNA sequence: TGCGCCAGCAGCTTGGTAGCCGCGGCCGGGGAGCTGTTTTTT. Full variable domain (outside the CDR3, taken from reference TRBV5-1 and TRBJ2-2): KAGVTQTPRYLIKTRGQQVTLSCSPISGHRSVSWYQQTPGQGLQFLFEYFSETQRNKGNFPGRFSGRQFSNSRSEMNVSTLELGDSALYLCASSLVAAAGELFFGEGSRLTVL.

V is TRBV27 and J is TRBJ1-5, with D hard to call. Germline V lookup: CDR1 MNHEY, CDR2 SMNVEV (reference sequence). The CDR3 length is 14 residues. Trimming left V 5 bases short and J 0 bases short, with 8 bases between. This CDR3 reads CASSPADSNQPQHF. The CDR3 nucleotides read TGTGCCAGCAGTCCCGCGGATAGCAATCAGCCCCAGCATTTT.

The CDR3 nucleotides are TGTGCCAGCAGCGTAACCGGGACAGAGAATGAAGCTTTCTTT. This codes for CASSVTGTENEAFF. The chain combines TRBV9 with TRBJ1-1; TRBD1 aligns across 7 bases. Germline CDR1 reads SGDLS; CDR2 reads YYNGEE. The junction had 7 bases not matched to a gene; V was cut back by 1 base and J by 7 bases. This CDR3 contains 14 residues.

V usage is TRBV2 and J usage is TRBJ1-3, with 10 bases matching TRBD1. Germline CDR1 and CDR2: SNHLY and FYNNEI. V shed 6 bases, J shed 2 bases, and the junction held 4 bases outside the gene matches. The CDR3 contains 15 residues. CDR3 residues: CASSRGQGAGNTIYF. The DNA for the CDR3 is TGTGCCAGCAGCCGTGGACAGGGGGCTGGAAACACCATATATTTT.